Described below is a single T cell receptor (beta chain) sequence and its context. Its antigen is currently unknown. CDR3 size: 14 residues. Germline assignment: CDR1 LNHNV and CDR2 YYDKDF (reference sequence). Trimming removed 5 bases from V and 12 bases from J, with 21 bases in between. Genomic DNA was employed as the template in profiling TCR beta VDJ and CDR3. MiXCR, applied by TCRdb to the reads, yields one record per CDR3 protein. The repertoire includes 200,000 to 300,000 distinct CDR3 sequences, roughly 82% of them detected once, and approximately 40% sits in the top ten. The data derive from a study of CD8+CD57+ T cells in acquired aplastic anemia. About the study: CD4+ and CD8+ cells, once sorted, gave DNA averaging roughly 3.2 ug.

Overall study findings and caveats: Patients and controls shared 25 to 30 CD8+ CDR3 sequences.

Patients included in sequencing had previously demonstrated CD8+CD57+ cell expansion by flow cytometry. Prior therapy had not been administered to any patient at the time of blood sampling. This sequence was found in a human donor with aplastic anemia. The sample was sorted CD4+, CD8+, or CD8+CD57+ T cells (not recorded which) from PBMCs. This chain connects TRBV15 to TRBJ2-3, with D possibly matching TRBD1 (6 bases). CDR3 DNA: TGTGCCACCAGCGGGGGCAGCGAGCAAGAGACCCAGTATTTT. It codes for CATSGGSEQETQYF.